This T cell receptor (beta chain) was sequenced during a study of blood T cell repertoires in COVID-19. The wider study: The study drew acute and convalescent COVID-19 samples from the United States, Italy and Spain. T cells, B-cell-depleted T cells, or PBMCs provided the cDNA or gDNA that served as material.

Original processing methods: The authors estimated nucleated cell counts from reference gene primer amplification. The method was immunoSEQ multiplex PCR; TCRdb's version includes in-frame clones alone and lacks a portion of them. From that table come the V and J calls and clone size; the DNA was used to work out D and trimming. The data show under 150,000 clones, just under 85% seen once. This receptor was taken from a human donor in a cohort sampled during active COVID-19. The source material was peripheral blood.

CDR3 bases: TGCGCCAGCAGTGAGGTAGTAGATACAGATACGCAGTATTTT. It translates to CASSEVVDTDTQYF. This sequence joins TRBV10-1 and TRBJ2-3; D is ambiguous. The V end lost 2 bases, the J end lost 3 bases, and 9 bases lay between the germline ends. Looked up from germline, CDR1 is WNHNN and CDR2 is SYGVQD (reference sequence). The CDR3 extends over 14 amino acids.